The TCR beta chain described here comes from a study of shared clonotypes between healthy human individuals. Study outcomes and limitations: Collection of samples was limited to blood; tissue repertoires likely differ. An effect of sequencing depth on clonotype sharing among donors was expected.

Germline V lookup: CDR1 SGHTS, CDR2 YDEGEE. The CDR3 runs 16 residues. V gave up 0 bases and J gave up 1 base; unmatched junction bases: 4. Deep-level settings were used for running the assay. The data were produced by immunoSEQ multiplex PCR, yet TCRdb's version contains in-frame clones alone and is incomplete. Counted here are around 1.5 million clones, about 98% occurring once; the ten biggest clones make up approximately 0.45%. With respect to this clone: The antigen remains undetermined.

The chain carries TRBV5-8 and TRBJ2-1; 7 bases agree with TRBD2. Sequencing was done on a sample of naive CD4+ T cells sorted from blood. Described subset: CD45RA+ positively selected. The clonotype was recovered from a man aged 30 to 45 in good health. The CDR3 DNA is TGTGCCAGCAGCTTGGAGGCGGGAGCGTCCTACAATGAGCAGTTCTTC. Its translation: CASSLEAGASYNEQFF. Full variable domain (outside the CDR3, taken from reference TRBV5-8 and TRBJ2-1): EAGVTQSPTHLIKTRGQQATLRCSPISGHTSVYWYQQALGLGLQFLLWYDEGEERNRGNFPPRFSGRQFPNYSSELNVNALELEDSALYLCASSLEAGASYNEQFFGPGTRLTVL.